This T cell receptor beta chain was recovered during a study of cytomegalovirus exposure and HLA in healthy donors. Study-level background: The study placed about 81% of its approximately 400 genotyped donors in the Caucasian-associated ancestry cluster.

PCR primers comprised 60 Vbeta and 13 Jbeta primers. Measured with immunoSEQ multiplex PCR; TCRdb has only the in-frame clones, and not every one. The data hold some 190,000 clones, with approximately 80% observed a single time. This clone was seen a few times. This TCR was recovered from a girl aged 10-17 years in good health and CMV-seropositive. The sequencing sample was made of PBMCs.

CDR3 residues: CASKQAGGTDTQYF. The CDR3 bases are TGTGCCAGCAAACAAGCGGGAGGCACAGATACGCAGTATTTT. The chain couples TRBV7-2 to TRBJ2-3, with 8 bases lining up with TRBD2. This CDR3 has 14 amino acids. J was trimmed by 1 base and V by 7 bases; bases with no gene match: 4. Germline-derived CDR1 and CDR2 are SGHTA and FQGNSA.